The clone carrying this T cell receptor beta chain was seen only once. The data originate from a study of blood T cell repertoires in COVID-19. Study information: PBMCs, B-cell-depleted T cells, or T cells provided the cDNA or gDNA that made up the material.

It was during active infection that Seattle patients were enrolled and then longitudinally followed. In the source study's methods: Reference gene primer amplification gave estimated nucleated cell counts. Assay: immunoSEQ multiplex PCR; the TCRdb copy retains only in-frame clones and omits some. The DNA was the basis for D and trimming; V, J and clone size are from that table. Here the sample spans approximately 300,000 clones, 90% being singletons. CDR3 length: 16 amino acids. Germline trimming cut 8 bases from V and 7 bases from J; bases unmatched to any gene: 16. Germline V lookup: CDR1 LNHDA, CDR2 SQIVND (reference sequence).

The receptor was derived from a woman in her thirties or forties with COVID-19, enrolled during active disease. This chain uses TRBV19 with TRBJ1-4; 7 nucleotides line up with TRBD1. What was sequenced was peripheral blood. The CDR3 bases are TGTGCCAGTGAATCAACTAATAAGGGGGCGCGTGAAAAACTGTTTTTT. This gives the protein CASESTNKGAREKLFF.